This T cell receptor (beta chain) is from a study of early T cells in non-severe SARS-CoV-2 infection. Regarding the study as a whole: There was a bias toward anti-spike CD8 responses in VDJdb matching, which missed private and CD4 specificities.

The CDR3 consists of 14 residues. CDR1 and CDR2 (germline): SGHTA, FQGNSA. Trimming removed 5 bases from V and 1 base from J; junction bases left unmatched: 1. This clonotype was observed at least ten times. The antigen remains unidentified. Individual cDNA molecules carried attached unique molecular identifiers. MiXCR, run by TCRdb on the 5' RACE reads, gives a single entry per CDR3 protein. The table records some 63,000 distinct CDR3 sequences, 13% of them present only once. The chain links TRBV7-2 to TRBJ2-2, with 7 positions matching TRBD1. Sequenced: whole blood. This clonotype was sampled from an adult who was a healthcare worker with PCR-confirmed SARS-CoV-2 infection or an uninfected control (not recorded which). CDR3 sequence reads: CASSRTGNTGELFF. CDR3 nucleotide sequence: TGTGCCAGCAGCCGGACAGGGAACACCGGGGAGCTGTTTTTT.